This T cell receptor (beta chain) stems from a study of cytotoxic CD8 clonotypes in ibrutinib-treated CLL. About the study: When averaged across all of the samples, the counts came to 200,000 to 300,000 productive templates and about 95,000 productive rearrangements.

About 2 micrograms of genomic DNA, which was extracted from cryopreserved PBMCs, served as the material used for the TCR beta libraries. Sequencing used immunoSEQ multiplex PCR; TCRdb keeps in-frame clones, though not all of them. The table has 150,000 or so clones, roughly 90% seen once. Losses at the gene ends were 4 bases for V and 7 bases for J; bases not matched to a gene: 8. The CDR3 spans 13 residues. CDR1 is SQVTM and CDR2 is ANQGSEA in the germline V gene. The starting material was PBMCs, obtained at disease progression, from a patient treated with ibrutinib. This TCR came from a human donor with chronic lymphocytic leukemia. The chain has TRBV29-1 and TRBJ1-2, with 8 bases fitting TRBD1. The CDR3 sequence is CSVVGQGPGGYTF. CDR3 DNA sequence: TGCAGCGTTGTAGGACAGGGTCCCGGTGGCTACACCTTC.